One and the same sample provided the 8 T cell receptor beta chains below, sequenced in a study of persistence of HIV-infected CD4 T cells. Overlapping HIV-1 Gag 15-mer peptides at around 0.91 ug per peptide per mL were used. CD40L/CD69 double-negative CD45RO-high memory CD4+ T cells were collected. This was the immunoSEQ version 4 assay in survey mode. Profiled with immunoSEQ multiplex PCR; TCRdb holds only in-frame clones, not every one. The sample has around 39,000 clones; around 86% are singletons. Their antigens remain unidentified. The input for sequencing was cultured CD4+ T cells from PBMCs, taken from a patient who received antiretroviral therapy. Receptors originate from an adult with HIV. The donor label of this sample is uncertain.

The V call is TRBV5-4, the J call TRBJ1-6, with unresolved D. Trimming left V 0 bases short and J 3 bases short, with 7 bases between. The CDR3 length is 15 residues. Germline values: CDR1 SGHNT, CDR2 YYREEE (reference sequence). The CDR3 DNA sequence: TGTGCCAGCAGCTTGGAAGGGAGCTATAATTCACCCCTCCACTTT. Its protein product is CASSLEGSYNSPLHF.

The chain links TRBV2 to TRBJ1-2; 7 nucleotides line up with TRBD1. Losses at the gene ends were 4 bases for V and 4 bases for J; bases not matched to a gene: 3. Germline assignment: CDR1 SNHLY and CDR2 FYNNEI. The CDR3 is 13 amino acids. CDR3 nucleotides: TGTGCCAGCAGTGGGACAGGAGGCTATGGCTACACCTTC. Residues: CASSGTGGYGYTF. The whole variable domain, filled in from reference TRBV2 and TRBJ1-2, reads EPEVTQTPSHQVTQMGQEVILRCVPISNHLYFYWYRQILGQKVEFLVSFYNNEISEKSEIFDDQFSVERPDGSNFTLKIRSTKLEDSAMYFCASSGTGGYGYTFGSGTRLTVV.

This rearrangement joins TRBV7-8 to TRBJ1-2; unclear D gene. Trimming removed 0 bases at V and 4 bases at J, with 6 bases between. The CDR3 totals 13 residues. Germline V CDR1 and CDR2: SGHVS, FQNEAQ. The CDR3: CASSLAGSYGYTF. For the CDR3, the DNA is TGTGCCAGCAGCTTAGCGGGGAGCTATGGCTACACCTTC.

The gene calls are TRBV7-9 and TRBJ1-5, with D possibly matching TRBD1 (6 bases). V gave up 3 bases and J gave up 5 bases, with 11 bases separating them. CDR3 size: 14 residues. CDR1 is SEHNR and CDR2 is FQNEAQ in the germline V gene (reference sequence). CDR3 nucleotides: TGTGCCAGCAGCTTGACAGGCCCGCATCAGCCCCAGCATTTT. Protein: CASSLTGPHQPQHF.

This clone came up once. The chain recombines TRBV27 with TRBJ2-7; no clear D gene. Germline V gene data show CDR1 as MNHEY and CDR2 as SMNVEV (reference sequence). V was shortened by 2 bases and J by 3 bases, with 5 bases between the two germline ends. The CDR3 totals 12 residues. The CDR3 nucleotides read TGTGCCAGCAGTTTACGAGGCTACGAGCAGTACTTC. Its translation: CASSLRGYEQYF.

This rearrangement joins TRBV19 to TRBJ2-1; unclear D gene. In germline, CDR1 is LNHDA, CDR2 SQIVND (reference sequence). The ends were cut back, 10 bases at V and 3 bases at J, with 16 bases in the middle. The CDR3 loop spans 14 amino acids. CDR3 DNA sequence: TGTGCCACTCAGCGTGACCCCTTCTACAATGAGCAGTTCTTC. Translation: CATQRDPFYNEQFF.

V gene TRBV5-1 combines with J gene TRBJ1-2; the D is unclear. There are 16 residues in the CDR3. V lost 2 bases and J 2 bases, leaving 16 bases between the germline ends. Per the germline V gene, CDR1 is SGHRS and CDR2 is YFSETQ. The CDR3 sequence is CASSLRWQPENYGYTF. The DNA of the CDR3 is TGCGCCAGCAGCTTAAGGTGGCAGCCGGAAAACTATGGCTACACCTTC.

This clone came up once. The rearrangement uses TRBV3-1 (or the pseudogene TRBV3-2) and TRBJ1-2; 10 bases match TRBD1. V trimming: 4 bases; J trimming: 8 bases; junction bases outside the gene matches: 7. CDR3 length: 14 residues. Per the germline V gene, CDR1 is LGHDT and CDR2 is YNNKEL (reference sequence). The CDR3 nucleotides read TGTGCCAGCAGCCCGGGGACAGGGGCGAGGGGCTACACCTTC. This encodes CASSPGTGARGYTF.